The clone carrying this T cell receptor (beta chain) was seen more than once but under ten times. Its specificity is unknown. This sample was taken from a study of metastatic and nonmetastatic thyroid tumors. Looking at the study overall: Patients with malignant and benign thyroid disease provided blood and tumor or nodule tissue, whose repertoires were compared.

There were no patients who had received any treatment before thyroid surgery. In the study's own analysis: A distant-metastasis classifier for papillary thyroid cancer was built using CDR3 differences across clinicopathological groups. TCRdb re-called clones from the PCR reads using MiXCR. The V and J calls were determined by TCRdb, not by the authors. Of around 53,000 clones listed, more than 15% are singletons. Study results and caveats: It was reported that TCR beta diversity was significantly higher in malignant thyroid tumors than benign nodules, in blood and tumor.

The CDR3 runs to 12 residues. From germline, CDR1 is MNHGY and CDR2 SVAAGI. Trimming left V 7 bases short and J 6 bases short, with 9 bases between. The sequenced sample was blood. The chain links TRBV6-9 to TRBJ2-2; perhaps TRBD1 as D (5 bases). The clonotype comes from a female donor with papillary thyroid cancer or a benign thyroid nodule (not recorded which). Some clones in this sample may be carry-over from other donors' samples. The CDR3 reads CASMSGSGELFF. The CDR3 DNA follows: TGTGCCAGCATGTCAGGGTCCGGGGAGCTGTTTTTT.